The rows below give T cell receptor beta chains drawn from one sample of a study of cytotoxic CD8 clonotypes in ibrutinib-treated CLL. Sequencing used immunoSEQ multiplex PCR; TCRdb keeps in-frame clones, though not all of them. The table lists fewer than 90,000 clones, 86% of them singletons. Specimen: PBMCs, collected before ibrutinib treatment. The receptors here all came from a human donor with chronic lymphocytic leukemia. Each CDR3 is given with its conserved first and last residue. A D gene is named only where the DNA matches it firmly. Not every row has a clone size; where given, it reads once, few, many or a size class.

cdr3_nt cdr3_aa clone_size j_call d_call v_call
TGCGCCAGCAGCCCCCCCCAAGGTCTGGAATCCCCGAGGACAGATACGCAGTATTTT CASSPPQGLESPRTDTQYF . TRBJ2-3 . TRBV4-1
TGTGCCAGTAGTATTATATCGAATGAAAAACTGTTTTTT CASSIISNEKLFF . TRBJ1-4 . TRBV19
TGTGCCAGCTCACCCCAACGGGATGCGCCCTATGGCTACACCTTC CASSPQRDAPYGYTF once TRBJ1-2 . TRBV18
TGCGCCAGCAGCCTCGGACAGGGAGGAACTAATGAAAAACTGTTTTTT CASSLGQGGTNEKLFF . TRBJ1-4 TRBD1 TRBV5-1
TGTGCCACCAGGGCTAGCGGGATGAGTAATGAGCAGTTCTTC CATRASGMSNEQFF . TRBJ2-1 TRBD2 TRBV9
TGTGCCAGCAGTCCCGGGACAGGGATAGCTGAAGCTTTCTTT CASSPGTGIAEAFF . TRBJ1-1 TRBD1 TRBV27
TGTGCCAGCAGCTCGGGACAGGGCGTCACTGAAGCTTTCTTT CASSSGQGVTEAFF . TRBJ1-1 TRBD1 TRBV7-6
TGTGCCAGCAGTACACCGGGCCGGACAGGGAAAAACACCGGGGAGCTGTTTTTT CASSTPGRTGKNTGELFF . TRBJ2-2 TRBD1 TRBV7-9
TGCGCCAGCAGCTGGGACCTAAACAGGGGGCGAGGAGCTTTCTTT CASSWDLNRGRGAFF . TRBJ1-1 TRBD1 TRBV5-1
TGCGCCAGCAGCCAAGAAGGACTAGCGGGTAACAACGGGGAGCTGTTTTTT CASSQEGLAGNNGELFF . TRBJ2-2 TRBD2 TRBV4-1
TGTGCCAGCAGCTCGGACAGGGGGCTCCAGCCCCAGCATTTT CASSSDRGLQPQHF . TRBJ1-5 TRBD1 TRBV5-8
TGCAGCGTCGTTAAGGGAGAGACCCAGTACTTC CSVVKGETQYF . TRBJ2-5 . TRBV29-1
TGTGCCAGCAGCTTCAACAGGGGGCTATCCAAAAACATTCAGTACTTC CASSFNRGLSKNIQYF . TRBJ2-4 TRBD1 TRBV11-3
TGTGCCAGCAGTTACTCGGAGACAAAGGGTGAGACCCAGTACTTC CASSYSETKGETQYF . TRBJ2-5 . TRBV6-6
TGTGCCAGCAGCGCGGGACTAGCCACAGATACGCAGTATTTT CASSAGLATDTQYF . TRBJ2-3 TRBD2 TRBV5-4
TGTGCCAGCAGCTTCCGACAGGGGGCTCGAGGGGAGCAGCCCCAGCATTTT CASSFRQGARGEQPQHF . TRBJ1-5 TRBD1 TRBV7-9
TGCGCCAGCAGCCAAAGACCGGGACAGGGCCTAATTAACTATGGCTACACCTTC CASSQRPGQGLINYGYTF once TRBJ1-2 TRBD1 TRBV5-1
TGCGCCAGCAGCCTCGGGGCTCTCGGGGTTATGTATGAGCAGTTCTTC CASSLGALGVMYEQFF . TRBJ2-1 . TRBV5-1
TGTGCCAGCAGCTTGCCTCCCAGGGGGCTTTACGAGCAGTACTTC CASSLPPRGLYEQYF few TRBJ2-7 TRBD1 TRBV5-6
TGCGCCAGCAGTTTTCGTTTGCCGACAGGGGCCAAAAACATTCAGTACTTC CASSFRLPTGAKNIQYF . TRBJ2-4 TRBD1 TRBV5-1
TGTGCCAGCAGCTTAAATCACAAGAACACTGAAGCTTTCTTT CASSLNHKNTEAFF few TRBJ1-1 . TRBV27
TGTGCCAGCAGTATGACGGGAGGGCGCTACAATGAGCAGTTCTTC CASSMTGGRYNEQFF . TRBJ2-1 TRBD2 TRBV25-1
TGTGCCAGCAGTTCTGACTGGTCTAACTATGGCTACACCTTC CASSSDWSNYGYTF . TRBJ1-2 . TRBV6-5
TGCGCCAGCAGCTTCTCGGAGAACTATGGCTACACCTTC CASSFSENYGYTF . TRBJ1-2 . TRBV5-1
TGTGCCAGCAGCTTAGAGATTAGCACAGATACGCAGTATTTT CASSLEISTDTQYF . TRBJ2-3 . TRBV7-3
TGTGCTAGTGGTTTGATCCTGGACAGGGTTGGAGAGACCCAGTACTTC CASGLILDRVGETQYF . TRBJ2-5 TRBD1 TRBV12-5
TGTGCCAGCAGCTTAGTGCTCTCAACAACTAACTATGGCTACACCTTC CASSLVLSTTNYGYTF . TRBJ1-2 . TRBV7-9
TGTGCCAGTAGTATCCAGAGCAATCAGCCCCAGCATTTT CASSIQSNQPQHF few TRBJ1-5 . TRBV19
TGTGCCAGCAGTCCAGGGTATGGAGCTTTCTTT CASSPGYGAFF . TRBJ1-1 . TRBV6-5
TGTGCCAGCAGCAGACAGGGTTGGGGAGAGGAGACCCAGTACTTC CASSRQGWGEETQYF . TRBJ2-5 TRBD1 TRBV7-3
TGCAGTGCAGCGTATTCCTACGAGCAGTACTTC CSAAYSYEQYF few TRBJ2-7 . TRBV20-1
TGCAGCATCCAGTGGAACACTGAAGCTTTCTTT CSIQWNTEAFF . TRBJ1-1 . TRBV29-1
TGTGCCAGTAGGGGACAGTTAAATCAGCCCCAGCATTTT CASRGQLNQPQHF . TRBJ1-5 TRBD1 TRBV19
TGTGCCAGCCTCGAGACTGAAGCTTTCTTT CASLETEAFF few TRBJ1-1 . TRBV18
TGTGCCAGTAAAAACACAGAGAACACTGAAGCTTTCTTT CASKNTENTEAFF . TRBJ1-1 . TRBV19
TGTGCCAGCAGCTCCAGACTAGCGGGAGTGGTCGGGGAGCAGTACTTC CASSSRLAGVVGEQYF . TRBJ2-7 TRBD2 TRBV9
TGTGCCAGCCGATTAGATACAGCTAGCTACGAGCAGTACTTC CASRLDTASYEQYF . TRBJ2-7 . TRBV2
TGTGCCAGCGGTACAAGTGAAGCTTTCTTT CASGTSEAFF . TRBJ1-1 . TRBV6-6
TGTGCTAGCAGCTTAGGGACAGGGGCAGATGAAAAACTGTTTTTT CASSLGTGADEKLFF few TRBJ1-4 TRBD1 TRBV7-7
TGCAGCGTCCGAGAAGTACAGGGTACCTACGAGCAGTACTTC CSVREVQGTYEQYF . TRBJ2-7 . TRBV29-1
TGTGCCAGCAGTGACGGAGCTAGCGGGAGCTCCTACAATGAGCAGTTCTTC CASSDGASGSSYNEQFF . TRBJ2-1 TRBD2 TRBV6-4